The present TCR beta chain was sequenced within a study of blood T cell repertoires in COVID-19. CDR1 and CDR2 (germline): KGHSH, LQKENI. The CDR3 consists of 15 residues. V lost 6 bases and J lost 7; bases outside the gene matches: 11. Per the original data handling: Reference gene primer amplification in the assay estimated nucleated cell counts. Using immunoSEQ multiplex PCR, the repertoire was profiled, and TCRdb retains in-frame clones only, with some absent. D and trimming were read from the DNA, whereas the V and J calls and clone size are those reported in that table. In the table there are over 200,000 clones, 89% of which are singletons.

The sample taken for sequencing was peripheral blood. The sequence came from a middle-aged woman with acute or convalescent COVID-19. The V and J genes are TRBV18 and TRBJ1-1; 10 nucleotides line up with TRBD1. The CDR3 DNA reads TGTGCCAGCTCGGGGGGGACAGGGGACGTGAGTGAAGCTTTCTTT. It specifies CASSGGTGDVSEAFF.